The clone carrying this TCR beta chain turned up a few times. Its antigen is undetermined. This CDR3 region has 13 residues. J gave up 4 bases and V 6 bases, and 4 bases lay outside the gene matches. Germline V gene lookup returns CDR1 MDHEN and CDR2 SYDVKM. These data are taken from a study of cytomegalovirus exposure and HLA in healthy donors. Study findings and constraints: The later analysis indicated that the majority of CMV-associated TCR beta chains appeared HLA-restricted.

Vbeta (60) and Jbeta (13) primers were used in the PCR. Repertoires were generated with immunoSEQ multiplex PCR, while TCRdb's copy carries only in-frame clones and drops some. This table holds 110,000 to 150,000 clones, about 71% found once. Sequencing was performed on PBMCs. V gene TRBV28 combines with J gene TRBJ1-2; the match to TRBD1 covers 8 bases. The clonotype was recovered from a woman in her sixties or seventies in good health and CMV-seropositive. The CDR3 protein is CASSLDRGYGYTF. In nucleotides, the CDR3 is TGTGCCAGCAGCCTCGACAGGGGCTATGGCTACACCTTC.